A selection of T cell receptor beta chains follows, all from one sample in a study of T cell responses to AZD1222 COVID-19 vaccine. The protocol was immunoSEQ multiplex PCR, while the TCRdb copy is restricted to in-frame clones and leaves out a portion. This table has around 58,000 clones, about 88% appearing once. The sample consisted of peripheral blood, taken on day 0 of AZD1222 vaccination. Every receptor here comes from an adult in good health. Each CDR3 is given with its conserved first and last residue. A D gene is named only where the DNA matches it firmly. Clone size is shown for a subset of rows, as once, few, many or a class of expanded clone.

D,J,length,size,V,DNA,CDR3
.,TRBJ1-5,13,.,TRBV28,TGTGCCAGCAGAACCCTATTGAGTCAGCCCCAGCATTTT,CASRTLLSQPQHF
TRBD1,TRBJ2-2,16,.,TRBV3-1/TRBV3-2,TGTGCCAGCAGCCCCCCCGGGACAGGGGGCTCCGGGGAGCTGTTTTTT,CASSPPGTGGSGELFF
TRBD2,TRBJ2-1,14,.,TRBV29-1,TGCAGCGTCGTACTAGCGGGGGGCCTCAATGAGCAGTTCTTC,CSVVLAGGLNEQFF
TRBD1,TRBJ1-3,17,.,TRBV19,TGTGCCAGTAGTCCAAAAAGGGGACAGTCCTCTGGAAACACCATATATTTT,CASSPKRGQSSGNTIYF
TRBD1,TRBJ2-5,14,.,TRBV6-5,TGTGCCAGCAATTGGGACAGGTCTCAAGAGACCCAGTACTTC,CASNWDRSQETQYF
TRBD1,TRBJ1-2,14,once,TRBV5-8,TGTGCCAGCAGCTTGGGACAGGGGAACTATGGCTACACCTTC,CASSLGQGNYGYTF
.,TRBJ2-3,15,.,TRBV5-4,TGTGCCAGCAGCTTCGGTAGCCGAGGAGCAGATACGCAGTATTTT,CASSFGSRGADTQYF
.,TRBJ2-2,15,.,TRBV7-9,TGTGCCAGCAGCCCCCCTAAGGGTTTCACCGGGGAGCTGTTTTTT,CASSPPKGFTGELFF
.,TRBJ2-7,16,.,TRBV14,TGTGCCAGCAGCCGGATCCGGCCAGGGCGTCCGAACGAGCAGTACTTC,CASSRIRPGRPNEQYF
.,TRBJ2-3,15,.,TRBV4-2,TGTGCCAGCAGCCAAGGAGGGAGCGGCACAGATACGCAGTATTTT,CASSQGGSGTDTQYF
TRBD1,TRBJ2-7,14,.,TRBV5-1,TGCGCCAGCAGCTTGGGCCAGGGGGCCTACGAGCAGTACTTC,CASSLGQGAYEQYF
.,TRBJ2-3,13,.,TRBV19,TGTGCCATAGGTTCGACTAGCACAGATACGCAGTATTTT,CAIGSTSTDTQYF
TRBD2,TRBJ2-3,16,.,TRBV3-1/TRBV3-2,TGTGCCAGCAGCCAATCAAGCGGGGGGGCCACAGATACGCAGTATTTT,CASSQSSGGATDTQYF
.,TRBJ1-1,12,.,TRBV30,TGTGCCTGTCGCGGAGGGAACACTGAAGCTTTCTTT,CACRGGNTEAFF
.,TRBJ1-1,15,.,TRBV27,TGTGCCAGCAGTCCCTTGGGCAGGGCGAACACTGAAGCTTTCTTT,CASSPLGRANTEAFF
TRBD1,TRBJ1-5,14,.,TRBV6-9,TGTGCCAGCAGTTGCGACAGGGACGGACAGCCCCAGCATTTT,CASSCDRDGQPQHF
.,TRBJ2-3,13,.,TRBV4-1,TGCGCCAGCAGCCAAGCGAACACAGATACGCAGTATTTT,CASSQANTDTQYF
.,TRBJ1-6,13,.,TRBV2,TGTGCCAGCTCGGGCGTTGAGAATTCACCCCTCCACTTT,CASSGVENSPLHF
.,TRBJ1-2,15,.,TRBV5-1,TGCGCCAGCAGCCCAGGACAGAGCTTGGGCTATGGCTACACCTTC,CASSPGQSLGYGYTF
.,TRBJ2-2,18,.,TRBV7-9,TGTGCCAGCAGCCTCTATCAAGGGGTGGGGCGGAACACCGGGGAGCTGTTTTTT,CASSLYQGVGRNTGELFF
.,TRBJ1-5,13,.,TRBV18,TGTGCCAGCTCACCATCGGGAAATCAGCCCCAGCATTTT,CASSPSGNQPQHF
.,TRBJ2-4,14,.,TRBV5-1,TGCGCCAGCAGCTTGGTTGCAGGGAACAACATTCAGTACTTC,CASSLVAGNNIQYF
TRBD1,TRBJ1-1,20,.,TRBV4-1,TGCGCCAGCAGCCAAGATTTTTGGGAAGGGACAGGGAAGAGGAACACTGAAGCTTTCTTT,CASSQDFWEGTGKRNTEAFF
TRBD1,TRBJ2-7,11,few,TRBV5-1,TGCGCCAGCAGCATTGACAGGGTGCAGTACTTC,CASSIDRVQYF
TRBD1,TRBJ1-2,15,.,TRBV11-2,TGTGCCAGCAGCTTCGGACAGGGATCGAACTATGGCTACACCTTC,CASSFGQGSNYGYTF
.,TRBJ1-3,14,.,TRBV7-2,TGTGCCAGCAGCCAGCCCGAGTCTGGAAACACCATATATTTT,CASSQPESGNTIYF
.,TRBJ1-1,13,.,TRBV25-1,TGTGCCAGCAGGGGGATAGGGAACACTGAAGCTTTCTTT,CASRGIGNTEAFF
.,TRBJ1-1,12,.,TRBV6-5,TGTGCCAGCAGTCTCCACAACACTGAAGCTTTCTTT,CASSLHNTEAFF
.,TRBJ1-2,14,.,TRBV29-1,TGCAGCGTCGCCTCGGGTGGCCACGCCTATGGCTACACCTTC,CSVASGGHAYGYTF
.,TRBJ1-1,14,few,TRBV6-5,TGTGCCAGCAGTTCTCAGGGGTCGGGCACTGAAGCTTTCTTT,CASSSQGSGTEAFF
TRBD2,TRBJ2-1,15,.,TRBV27,TGTGCCAGCAGTTCAGCGGGGGGATCCTACAATGAGCAGTTCTTC,CASSSAGGSYNEQFF
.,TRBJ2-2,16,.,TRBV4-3,TGCGCCAGCAGCCAAGATTATTGGGGGTACACCGGGGAGCTGTTTTTT,CASSQDYWGYTGELFF
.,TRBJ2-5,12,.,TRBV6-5,TGTGCCACCAGGACGGCCATACAGACCCAGTACTTC,CATRTAIQTQYF
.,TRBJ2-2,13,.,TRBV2,TGTGCCAGCAGAGACTCTCGCACCGGGGAGCTGTTTTTT,CASRDSRTGELFF
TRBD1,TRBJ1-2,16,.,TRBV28,TGTGCCAGCAGTTACCCGGGACAGGGAATTAACTATGGCTACACCTTC,CASSYPGQGINYGYTF
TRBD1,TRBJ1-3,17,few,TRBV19,TGTGCCAGTAGTCCGCGGACAGGGGGCGAATCTGGAAACACCATATATTTT,CASSPRTGGESGNTIYF
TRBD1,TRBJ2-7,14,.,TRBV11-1,TGTGCCAGCAGCCGGACAGGTTCCCGGTGGGAGCAGTACTTC,CASSRTGSRWEQYF